The 22 T cell receptor beta chains below all came from one sample that was sequenced in a study of human T cells and chemical hapten exposure. TCRdb reprocessed the RACE reads via MiXCR and lists one record per CDR3 protein. The sample yields some 38,000 distinct CDR3 sequences, 8% to 10% seen once. Stated time point: patch test 3, about 24 weeks after DPC sensitization. The treatment is: therapeutic diphenylcyclopropenone sensitization with weekly scalp DPC. The authors' total RNA extraction used unfractionated whole blood. The sample consisted of whole blood, taken in connection with sensitization to the hapten diphenylcyclopropenone (DPC). These receptors originate from a man aged 50 or older with alopecia areata. Some clones in this sample may be carry-over from other donors' samples.

The chain links TRBV6-5 to TRBJ2-1, with 8 nucleotides matching TRBD2. V lost 6 bases to trimming and J lost 9 bases; unmatched junction nucleotides: 16. Germline V gene data show CDR1 as MNHEY and CDR2 as SVGAGI. This CDR3 region has 16 residues. CDR3 region: CASRPSGTSGLVEQFF. The CDR3 DNA follows: TGTGCCAGCAGACCGTCCGGGACTAGTGGATTGGTTGAGCAGTTCTTC.

This clonotype showed up just a few times. This chain connects TRBV29-1 to TRBJ2-3, with D maybe TRBD1 (6 bases). The germline V and J ends were trimmed by 6 bases and 0 bases, with 10 bases remaining between them. The CDR3 is made up of 13 amino acids. Per the germline V gene, CDR1 is SQVTM and CDR2 is ANQGSEA. The CDR3 sequence: CSVKTGSTDTQYF. The CDR3 DNA is TGCAGCGTGAAGACAGGTAGCACAGATACGCAGTATTTT.

The chain recombines TRBV5-1 with TRBJ1-3; D possibly corresponds to TRBD1 (5 bases). Between the trimmed V and J ends, which lost 0 bases and 2 bases, there was a span of 9 bases. The CDR3 extends over 15 amino acids. Looked up from germline, CDR1 is SGHRS and CDR2 is YFSETQ. CDR3 DNA sequence: TGCGCCAGCAGCTTGGAGGCAGGGCCTGGAAACACCATATATTTT. Amino acid sequence: CASSLEAGPGNTIYF.

The CDR3 region has the DNA TGCGCCAGCAGCCGACTAGCCGGGAATGAGCAGTTCTTC. This encodes CASSRLAGNEQFF. The chain links TRBV5-1 to TRBJ2-1, with 7 bases lining up with TRBD2. V lost 4 bases, J lost 7 bases, and 5 bases stayed unmatched. Germline CDR1 is SGHRS and CDR2 is YFSETQ. The CDR3 contains 13 residues.

This clonotype was counted at least ten times. The chain uses TRBV28 and TRBJ2-3; a weak D match, TRBD1 (9 bases). Germline CDR1 is MDHEN and CDR2 is SYDVKM. Between the trimmed V and J ends, which lost 6 bases and 2 bases, there was a span of 30 bases. This CDR3 is 20 amino acids long. CDR3 amino acids: CASRGTPTRGGQGDTDTQYF. CDR3 DNA: TGTGCCAGCAGGGGGACCCCCACCCGGGGGGGACAGGGAGACACAGATACGCAGTATTTT.

At least ten counts were recorded for this clonotype. The chain joins TRBV5-4 to TRBJ2-1; no definite D call. CDR1 and CDR2 from the germline V gene are SGHNT and YYREEE (reference sequence). There are 14 residues in the CDR3. Deletions cut 4 bases from V and 3 bases from J, with 11 bases between. CDR3 nucleotides: TGTGCCAGCAGCCGGGTGGGTAGCTACAATGAGCAGTTCTTC. Protein: CASSRVGSYNEQFF.

This chain links TRBV10-1 with TRBJ2-7; D remains unclear. The V end lost 6 bases, the J end lost 1 base, and 7 bases lay between the germline ends. The CDR3 consists of 12 residues. The germline gives CDR1 WNHNN, CDR2 SYGVQD (reference sequence). CDR3 sequence (DNA): TGCGCCAGCAGCGACTTTTCCTACGAGCAGTACTTC. Its translation: CASSDFSYEQYF.

This clonotype was seen many times. This sequence joins TRBV28 and TRBJ2-1, with TRBD1 matching over 7 bases. V dropped 3 bases and J dropped 6; count of bases not matched to a gene: 11. CDR1 is MDHEN and CDR2 is SYDVKM in the germline V gene. This CDR3 is 16 amino acids long. The CDR3 loop is CASSLYRGEVRNEQFF. The CDR3, as DNA: TGTGCCAGCAGTTTGTACAGGGGTGAGGTACGCAATGAGCAGTTCTTC.

This clonotype was observed at least ten times. The chain carries TRBV10-2 and TRBJ2-2, with D hard to call. CDR3 size: 14 residues. Per the germline V gene, CDR1 is WSHSY and CDR2 is SAAADI. V lost 4 bases, J lost 5 bases, and 11 bases lay in between. The CDR3 sequence: CASSALDRTGELFF. The CDR3, as DNA: TGCGCCAGCAGTGCCTTAGACCGGACCGGGGAGCTGTTTTTT.

This clonotype has a count of ten or more. The chain carries TRBV29-1 and TRBJ2-5, with TRBD1 matching 8 bases. CDR1 is SQVTM and CDR2 is ANQGSEA in the germline V gene. The length of the CDR3 is 13 residues. J gave up 1 base and V 2 bases, and 0 bases lay outside the gene matches. CDR3 residues: CSVETGGQETQYF. Written as DNA, the CDR3 is TGCAGCGTTGAAACAGGGGGCCAAGAGACCCAGTACTTC. The full variable domain, rest sourced from reference TRBV29-1 and TRBJ2-5, is SAVISQKPSRDICQRGTSLTIQCQVDSQVTMMFWYRQQPGQSLTLIATANQGSEATYESGFVIDKFPISRPNLTFSTLTVSNMSPEDSSIYLCSVETGGQETQYFGPGTRLLVL.

This clonotype was recorded a few times. This chain links TRBV29-1 with TRBJ2-1; TRBD1 aligns across 7 bases. V shed 2 bases and J 9 bases; nucleotides not matched to a gene: 10. CDR3 size: 14 residues. Looked up from germline, CDR1 is SQVTM and CDR2 is ANQGSEA. The CDR3 loop reads CSVETHGQVGEQFF. CDR3 nucleotide sequence: TGCAGCGTTGAAACCCACGGACAGGTTGGTGAGCAGTTCTTC.

This clonotype was counted ten times or more. V is TRBV9 and J is TRBJ2-1; weak D call: TRBD1 (5 bases). Germline V gene data show CDR1 as SGDLS and CDR2 as YYNGEE. The CDR3 sequence is 14 residues long. Trimming removed 4 bases from V and 2 bases from J, with 10 bases in between. DNA of the CDR3: TGTGCCAGCAGCAGCCAGACAGCCTACAATGAGCAGTTCTTC. This sequence encodes CASSSQTAYNEQFF.

This clonotype was counted ten times or more. The J gene is TRBJ1-1, the V gene TRBV3-1, with D possibly matching TRBD1 (5 bases). V lost 7 bases and J 0 bases, leaving 12 bases between the germline ends. CDR3 length equals 14 residues. Looked up from germline, CDR1 is LGHDT and CDR2 is YNNKEL (reference sequence). The CDR3 here is CASTRGGMNTEAFF. The CDR3 DNA sequence: TGTGCCAGCACTCGGGGGGGGATGAACACTGAAGCTTTCTTT.

This clonotype was seen ten or more times. The genes are TRBV2 and TRBJ2-7, with 7 bases that match TRBD2. The V and J ends lost 4 bases and 2 bases, in that order; junction bases with no gene match: 8. Germline V CDR1 and CDR2: SNHLY, FYNNEI. This CDR3 comprises 15 residues. CDR3 sequence reads: CASSVQLARPYEQYF. The CDR3 DNA sequence: TGTGCCAGCAGTGTCCAACTAGCGCGACCCTACGAGCAGTACTTC.

V gene TRBV4-1 combines with J gene TRBJ1-6; perhaps TRBD1 as D (5 bases). This CDR3 spans 14 amino acids. The V gene's germline CDR1 is MGHRA and CDR2 YSYEKL. The ends were cut back, 1 base at V and 17 bases at J, with 18 bases in the middle. Written as DNA, the CDR3 is TGCGCCAGCAGCCAAGTTGGGGTCGACCGGGGGATCCACTTT. This gives the protein CASSQVGVDRGIHF.

The chain recombines TRBV28 with TRBJ2-7; D is perhaps TRBD1 (6 bases). Germline V gene sequence: CDR1 MDHEN, CDR2 SYDVKM. Trimming removed 5 bases at V and 2 bases at J, with 13 bases between. This CDR3 has 14 residues. As DNA, the CDR3 is TGTGCCAGCAGTGTCACAGGGAGCACCTACGAGCAGTACTTC. It codes for CASSVTGSTYEQYF.

The chain is built from TRBV29-1 and TRBJ2-7; no reliable D call. CDR1 and CDR2 from the germline V gene are SQVTM and ANQGSEA. V was cut by 7 bases and J by 7 bases, with 14 bases left in between. This CDR3 spans 11 amino acids. CDR3 amino acids: CSAGIMREQYF. CDR3 sequence (DNA): TGCAGCGCCGGAATCATGAGGGAGCAGTACTTC.

This clonotype was counted a few times. The rearrangement links TRBV20-1 to TRBJ2-7; 7 bases match TRBD2. Germline loops: CDR1 DFQATT, CDR2 SNEGSKA (reference sequence). J lost 4 bases, V lost 2 bases, and 8 bases had no gene match. The CDR3 runs to 14 residues. The CDR3 coding sequence is TGCAGTGCTAGACCCCAGCAGCGGGGATACGAGCAGTACTTC. It translates to CSARPQQRGYEQYF.

The V and J genes are TRBV29-1 and TRBJ2-5; TRBD1 agrees at 8 bases. The CDR3 has 12 residues. Germline V lookup: CDR1 SQVTM, CDR2 ANQGSEA. Trimming at V came to 7 bases and at J to 4 bases, leaving 5 bases not matched to a gene. CDR3 bases: TGCAGCGCCGGACAGGGACTAGAGACCCAGTACTTC. It yields the protein CSAGQGLETQYF.

This clonotype has a handful of counts. J is TRBJ2-1 and V is TRBV28; 10 bases line up with TRBD2. The germline V gene has CDR1 MDHEN and CDR2 SYDVKM. V was pared by 10 bases and J by 6 bases, with 9 bases of the junction left unmatched. The CDR3 runs 14 residues. The CDR3 loop reads CANSPGLAFNEQFF. CDR3 nucleotide sequence: TGTGCCAACTCACCGGGACTAGCGTTCAATGAGCAGTTCTTC.

This clonotype was observed many times. The chain employs TRBV2 and TRBJ2-4; TRBD1 matches 8 bases. The CDR3 covers 12 residues. Germline V gene sequence: CDR1 SNHLY, CDR2 FYNNEI. V trimming: 8 bases; J trimming: 7 bases; junction bases outside the gene matches: 4. CDR3: CASSRGRNIQYF. The CDR3 DNA reads as TGTGCCAGCTCCAGGGGGCGGAACATTCAGTACTTC.

This clonotype was counted at least ten times. The chain combines TRBV10-3 with TRBJ2-1, with D maybe TRBD2 (6 bases). CDR3 length: 16 amino acids. Trimming took off 4 bases at V and 4 bases at J, with 17 bases between the two ends. CDR1 and CDR2 from the germline V gene are ENHRY and SYGVKD. The CDR3 sequence: CAISVAASESYNEQFF. The CDR3 DNA reads as TGTGCCATCAGTGTGGCAGCTAGCGAGAGTTACAATGAGCAGTTCTTC.